The 22 T cell receptor beta chains reported below all come from one sample, sequenced in a study of cytomegalovirus exposure and HLA in healthy donors. PCR used 60 Vbeta primers and 13 Jbeta primers. The protocol was immunoSEQ multiplex PCR, while the TCRdb copy is restricted to in-frame clones and leaves out a portion. The repertoire holds 35,000 to 50,000 clones, with around 60% as singletons. Material: PBMCs. These receptor sequences come from a man aged 60 to 69 in good health and CMV-seropositive.

This chain uses TRBV19 with TRBJ2-1, with unresolved D. The germline V and J ends were trimmed by 6 bases and 10 bases, with 22 bases remaining between them. The CDR3 loop spans 15 amino acids. Germline V gene lookup returns CDR1 LNHDA and CDR2 SQIVND (reference sequence). In DNA, the CDR3 is TGTGCCAGTAGCCTAGGTGGCCTCCAAGCGAAGGAGCAGTTCTTC. This translates into CASSLGGLQAKEQFF.

This clone was recorded a few times. This chain connects TRBV6-5 to TRBJ1-2, with 7 bases lining up with TRBD1. The CDR3 spans 13 residues. The germline V gene has CDR1 MNHEY and CDR2 SVGAGI. The V and J ends lost 4 bases and 7 bases, in that order; junction bases with no gene match: 6. CDR3 nucleotide sequence: TGTGCCAGCAGTTTTTCCAGGACAGGTGGCTACACCTTC. Encoded protein: CASSFSRTGGYTF.

J is TRBJ2-1 and V is TRBV28, with 9 bases that match TRBD2. With 4 bases clipped from V and 10 bases from J, the junction kept 14 bases outside the gene matches. Germline lookup yields CDR1 MDHEN and CDR2 SYDVKM. CDR3 size: 16 residues. CDR3 residues: CASSSPAGGGVGEQFF. The CDR3 DNA reads TGTGCCAGCAGTTCCCCAGCGGGAGGAGGGGTCGGGGAGCAGTTCTTC.

A few counts support this clone. The V and J genes are TRBV5-4 and TRBJ2-3, with 10 bases fitting TRBD1. This CDR3 is built from 17 residues. The V gene's germline CDR1 is SGHNT and CDR2 YYREEE (reference sequence). Trimming cost V 0 bases and J 6 bases; bases outside gene matches: 10. The CDR3 is CASSLAMGQGRADTQYF. As DNA, the CDR3 is TGTGCCAGCAGCTTGGCGATGGGACAGGGGCGGGCTGATACGCAGTATTTT.

The V gene is TRBV6-5, the J gene TRBJ2-1; perhaps TRBD2 as D (6 bases). The CDR3 loop spans 15 amino acids. Trimming took off 6 bases at V and 4 bases at J, with 16 bases between the two ends. CDR1 is MNHEY, CDR2 SVGAGI, per germline. CDR3 region: CASSPIGGFYNEQFF. The CDR3 coding sequence is TGTGCCAGCAGCCCTATCGGAGGGTTTTACAATGAGCAGTTCTTC.

The V and J genes are TRBV4-2 and TRBJ2-7; the match to TRBD1 covers 8 bases. Unmatched junction bases numbered 15, after V lost 3 bases and J lost 5 bases. This CDR3 spans 17 amino acids. The germline CDR1 and CDR2 sequences are LGHNA and YNFKEQ. This CDR3 reads CASSHRGGTGISHEQYF. The CDR3 coding sequence is TGTGCCAGCAGCCACAGAGGCGGGACAGGAATAAGCCACGAGCAGTACTTC.

This clone was observed a handful of times. The genes are TRBV7-2 and TRBJ2-5; 11 nucleotides agree with TRBD2. The CDR3 length is 15 residues. Germline CDR1 SGHTA, CDR2 FQGNSA. The junction had 2 bases not matched to a gene; V was cut back by 1 base and J by 4 bases. The chain's CDR3 is CASSLGLAGGETQYF. In DNA, the CDR3 is TGTGCCAGCAGCTTAGGTCTAGCGGGAGGAGAGACCCAGTACTTC.

The V and J genes are TRBV9 and TRBJ2-3, with 12 bases aligning to TRBD1. V lost 5 bases, J lost 6 bases, and 10 bases stayed unmatched. Germline CDR1 reads SGDLS; CDR2 reads YYNGEE. The CDR3 totals 16 residues. The CDR3 spells CASSASGTGGADTQYF. The DNA for the CDR3 is TGTGCCAGCAGTGCTTCCGGGACAGGGGGCGCGGATACGCAGTATTTT.

This sequence joins TRBV5-1 and TRBJ2-7, with 13 bases that match TRBD2. V dropped 4 bases and J dropped 0; count of bases not matched to a gene: 7. The length of the CDR3 is 17 residues. CDR1 and CDR2 from the germline V gene are SGHRS and YFSETQ. The CDR3 protein is CASSKRLAGGTSYEQYF. The CDR3 DNA reads as TGCGCCAGCAGCAAGAGACTAGCGGGAGGAACCTCCTACGAGCAGTACTTC.

The rearrangement links TRBV7-6 to TRBJ2-5; 12 bases match TRBD2. The CDR3 loop spans 15 amino acids. From germline, CDR1 is SGHVS and CDR2 FNYEAQ. J gave up 4 bases and V 4 bases, and 4 bases lay outside the gene matches. CDR3 protein: CASSSMTSGRETQYF. CDR3 sequence (DNA): TGTGCCAGCAGCTCCATGACTAGCGGGAGAGAGACCCAGTACTTC.

This chain uses TRBV30 with TRBJ2-3; 11 bases are shared with TRBD2. The CDR3 has 17 residues. With V trimmed by 0 bases and J by 1 base, 6 bases remained unmatched. Per the germline V gene, CDR1 is GTSNPN and CDR2 is SVGIG (reference sequence). Written as DNA, the CDR3 is TGTGCCTGGAGTGTACCGGTTAGCGGGAGGGGCACAGATACGCAGTATTTT. It yields the protein CAWSVPVSGRGTDTQYF.

This clone was found a few times. This sequence joins TRBV28 and TRBJ2-1; TRBD2 might be the D (6 bases). CDR3 length: 12 residues. Deletions cut 6 bases from V and 7 bases from J, with 10 bases between. CDR1 is MDHEN and CDR2 is SYDVKM in the germline V gene. CDR3 protein: CASSGRVNEQFF. CDR3 DNA sequence: TGTGCCAGCAGCGGGAGAGTAAATGAGCAGTTCTTC.

This chain uses TRBV11-2 with TRBJ2-7; 9 nucleotides agree with TRBD1. This CDR3 has 15 residues. Per germline, CDR1 SGHAT and CDR2 FQNNGV. V trimming: 2 bases; J trimming: 4 bases; junction bases outside the gene matches: 6. CDR3 bases: TGTGCCAGCAGCTTATGGACAGGGGATAGTTACGAGCAGTACTTC. Amino acids: CASSLWTGDSYEQYF.

J is TRBJ2-2 and V is TRBV5-6, with TRBD2 matching over 11 bases. V gave up 1 base and J gave up 3 bases; unmatched junction bases: 5. This CDR3 has 17 residues. From germline, CDR1 is SGHDT and CDR2 YYEEEE. CDR3 region: CASSLTSGSRDTGELFF. Here the CDR3 DNA reads TGTGCCAGCAGCTTGACTAGCGGGAGCAGAGACACCGGGGAGCTGTTTTTT.

V gene TRBV10-3 combines with J gene TRBJ1-2; D call uncertain. From germline, CDR1 is ENHRY and CDR2 SYGVKD. Between the trimmed V and J ends, which lost 0 bases and 0 bases, there was a span of 8 bases. This CDR3 has 15 residues. In nucleotides, the CDR3 is TGTGCCATCAGTGAGTCAGCATTAGCTAACTATGGCTACACCTTC. This gives the protein CAISESALANYGYTF.

The J gene is TRBJ2-1, the V gene TRBV19; perhaps TRBD2 as D (6 bases). Trimming removed 6 bases from V and 3 bases from J, with 12 bases in between. From germline, CDR1 is LNHDA and CDR2 SQIVND (reference sequence). The CDR3 is 14 amino acids. In DNA form, the CDR3 reads TGTGCCAGTAGCCCGGGACTTCACTACAATGAGCAGTTCTTC. This sequence encodes CASSPGLHYNEQFF.

This clone has a handful of counts. The chain links TRBV7-2 to TRBJ2-7; D is possibly TRBD2 (7 bases). V was clipped by 1 base and J by 4 bases, with 23 bases between them. The germline V gene has CDR1 SGHTA and CDR2 FQGNSA. This CDR3 contains 18 residues. Written as DNA, the CDR3 is TGTGCCAGCAGCTTAGGAGATGGCGGGGGCTTGTTGACGTACGAGCAGTACTTC. Its protein is CASSLGDGGGLLTYEQYF.

Concerning this clone itself: The sample carries other DNA sequences with the same CDR3. The chain carries TRBV5-1 and TRBJ2-1; D gene uncertain. Trimming left V 0 bases short and J 0 bases short, with 7 bases between. Germline V gives CDR1 SGHRS, CDR2 YFSETQ. The CDR3 is 15 residues long. In nucleotides, the CDR3 is TGCGCCAGCAGCTTGGTGGGCAGCTCCTACAATGAGCAGTTCTTC. It is translated as CASSLVGSSYNEQFF.

CDR3 sequence reads: CASSEDLGDNEQFF. The CDR3 DNA sequence: TGTGCCAGCAGTGAAGACCTCGGAGACAATGAGCAGTTCTTC. This chain connects TRBV2 to TRBJ2-1; D gene unclear. Germline V lookup: CDR1 SNHLY, CDR2 FYNNEI. The CDR3 is 14 amino acids. Trimming took 1 base from V and 5 from J, leaving 9 bases between them.

In its sample, this clone was seen a few times. CDR3 in amino acids: CASGPDRAQNIQYF. For the CDR3, the DNA is TGTGCTAGTGGACCGGACAGGGCTCAGAACATTCAGTACTTC. The rearrangement uses TRBV12-5 and TRBJ2-4; 8 bases map to TRBD1. From germline, CDR1 is LGHNT and CDR2 FRNRAP. V gave up 6 bases and J gave up 7 bases; unmatched junction bases: 8. The CDR3 has 14 residues.

The V and J genes are TRBV30 and TRBJ1-1, with 10 bases that match TRBD1. The CDR3 is 13 residues long. Germline values: CDR1 GTSNPN, CDR2 SVGIG (reference sequence). Germline trimming cut 1 base from V and 6 bases from J; bases unmatched to any gene: 2. The CDR3 region is CAWSGDRGAEAFF. The CDR3 nucleotides read TGTGCCTGGAGTGGGGACAGGGGCGCTGAAGCTTTCTTT.

V gene TRBV6-5 combines with J gene TRBJ1-2; 7 positions agree with TRBD1. There are 15 residues in the CDR3. The germline CDR1 and CDR2 sequences are MNHEY and SVGAGI. The J segment lost 4 bases and the V segment lost 0 bases, leaving 5 bases of the junction unmatched. CDR3 sequence (DNA): TGTGCCAGCAGTTACTCTAGGGGGCCGGGCTATGGCTACACCTTC. Translation gives CASSYSRGPGYGYTF.